This T cell receptor (beta chain) was documented in a study of tumor and adjacent non-tumor tissue in lung cancer. Study-level points and caveats: Top 100 clones took a larger repertoire share in normal lung. Shorter survival was associated with higher TCR diversity in tumors.

This sample's RNA came from whole unsorted tissue. A modified ARM-PCR protocol with three rounds of nested PCR amplified TCRbeta. TCRdb reprocessed the multiplex PCR reads via MiXCR and lists one record per CDR3 protein. The data hold around 200,000 distinct CDR3 sequences, with around 71% observed a single time. Details on this clonotype: Its target is not known. The junction departs from germline at one end; a sequencing error may be responsible.

Sequences were obtained from lung tumor tissue. This TCR derives from a man in his sixties with non-small cell lung cancer.

The CDR3 DNA reads as TGTGCCAGCATCTTAGTTGCGGGATTCGAAGATACGCAGTATTTT. Translation: CASILVAGFEDTQYF. The gene calls are TRBV7-8 and TRBJ2-3, with D maybe TRBD2 (6 bases). Germline CDR1 reads SGHVS; CDR2 reads FQNEAQ. This CDR3 contains 15 residues.